This TCR beta chain comes out of a study of T cells in Graves' hyperthyroidism and ophthalmopathy (dated by TCRdb to about 2019). Some background on the complete study: Peripheral blood was collected at initial diagnosis, before any treatment. The 85 to 100 discovery patients were randomly split 7:3 into training and test sets. After blood sampling, hyperthyroidism patients were treated with methimazole at a starting dose of 30 mg daily, and ophthalmopathy patients were treated with high-dose intravenous methylprednisolone. The paper reports TCR Vbeta CDR3 sequencing of approximately 130 peripheral blood samples: around 41 ophthalmopathy, approximately 74 hyperthyroidism and 17 progressor patients. To identify distinguishing TCR V-J signatures, a discovery cohort of 100 patients was used, comprising fewer than 45 with Graves' ophthalmopathy and roughly 60 with stable Graves' hyperthyroidism. Thyroid tissue and blood T-cell repertoires from six Graves' hyperthyroidism patients were also compared in the study. An independent validation cohort of fewer than 20 hyperthyroidism patients and 17 patients who later progressed to ophthalmopathy tested prospective prediction of ophthalmopathy. What the work shows at the level of the full study, not this receptor alone: Most expanded thyroid clonotypes (frequency above 0.001) were also detected in blood, a finding suggesting that blood repertoires may reflect thyroid immune responses. Sample size was not statistically predetermined, and investigators were not blinded to group allocation. During validation, the model predicted progression to ophthalmopathy a median of around 7 months ahead of onset, with around 70% sensitivity and 72% to 80% specificity. Ophthalmopathy was separated from stable hyperthyroidism by a 13 V-J signature model, with approximately 89% sensitivity and about 81% specificity obtained in cross-validation and 80%/75% obtained in testing.

The TCR beta CDR3 regions were amplified from RNA transcripts. The first round of RT-PCR for the TCR CDR3 was performed with the HTBI primer set and the Qiagen OneStep RT-PCR kit. Libraries were constructed in a second round of multiplex PCR, after which size selection and purification were performed. Libraries were sequenced paired-end with 100 bp reads on an Illumina HiSeq2000. The paper's data handling went like this. Raw data were processed with SOAPnuke, discarding reads with adapters, uncalled bases, mean Phred below 15, or no exact constant-primer or identifier match. High-quality paired reads were merged with COPE v1.2.5, and unique nucleotide sequences were defined as clonotypes. MiTCR v1.1 was used to align clonotypes to the IMGT TRBV, TRBD and TRBJ reference segments. Analysis was restricted to V-J combinations with a frequency above 0.0001, which covered about 99% of repertoires. A TCS score was defined as the ratio between F50 (clonal expansion) and ExV (chaos), using BLOSUM62-based TCRdist between CDR3 peptides within each V-J. Welch's t-statistics and random forest reduced fewer than 600 V-J features to 13, which were used in a naive Bayes classifier (R e1071). Using fastp trimming at Q25 and MiXCR clonotype assembly, TCRdb reanalyzed the public sequencing data and kept in-frame beta chains. Rows with a matching CDR3 protein are joined into one entry that keeps the most common DNA and genes. For this entry, the V and J calls and clone size follow TCRdb and not the study's own pipeline. This sample has under 600,000 distinct CDR3 sequences in its table, and about a sixth of those were observed once. The top ten hold around 3.5% of the sample.

This clonotype was counted only a few times. There is no known antigen for this receptor. It has no much larger one-base neighbor in the sample; base qualities were not kept. In the ophthalmopathy patients, disease was moderately to severely active, with a Clinical Activity Score of 3 or more, a NOSPECS grade of 4 or more, and a duration of less than 3 months. Any patient with an uncontrolled infection, another autoimmune disease, pregnancy or lactation was excluded. Diagnoses were based on clinical symptoms, serum thyroxine and TRAb, thyroid ultrasound and orbital computed tomography. Ficoll-Paque density gradient centrifugation was used to isolate PBMCs from around 9.1 ml of fresh peripheral blood. Total RNA was extracted using Trizol reagent, and RNA quality was assessed on an Agilent 2100 Bioanalyzer. V ends up 3 bases short and J 4 bases short, with an unmatched junction base count of 10. From the cysteine up to the phenylalanine, the CDR3 has a length of 17 residues. Only the CDR3 DNA stays, 51 bases, in frame from base 1. CDR1 LGHDT and CDR2 YNNKEL are derived from the germline V gene (reference sequence).

What was sequenced was blood. This TCR was recovered from a woman in her forties with Graves' ophthalmopathy. The rearrangement combines TRBV3-1 with TRBJ2-3; 10 central nucleotides agree with TRBD1. CDR3 sequence: CASSHRQGTGVSDTQYF. The nucleotides read TGTGCCAGCAGCCATCGCCAAGGGACAGGGGTGTCAGATACGCAGTATTTT.